The 18 T cell receptor beta chains presented below share a single source sample, sequenced in a study of blood T cell repertoires in COVID-19. TCRdb's copy holds only in-frame clones and misses some; the assay was immunoSEQ multiplex PCR. This sample carries roughly 260,000 clones, around four fifths of them seen once, and the ten largest clones take 3% to 4%. The sample consisted of peripheral blood. The origin of the receptors is a woman aged 40 to 50 with active or convalescent COVID-19.

The chain is built from TRBV5-1 and TRBJ2-1; 11 bases align to TRBD2. CDR1 and CDR2 from the germline V gene are SGHRS and YFSETQ. Germline trimming cut 2 bases from V and 2 bases from J; bases unmatched to any gene: 9. CDR3 length: 18 amino acids. The CDR3 protein is CASSFNSPGLAAYNEQFF. CDR3 coding DNA: TGCGCCAGCAGCTTTAACTCACCGGGACTAGCGGCCTACAATGAGCAGTTCTTC.

Here the CDR3 DNA reads TGTGCCACCAGGTGGGGACAGGGGAACACTGAAGCTTTCTTT. Protein sequence: CATRWGQGNTEAFF. The chain recombines TRBV15 with TRBJ1-1; 9 bases line up with TRBD1. V lost 6 bases to trimming and J lost 1 base; unmatched junction nucleotides: 3. The CDR3 runs 14 residues. The V gene's germline CDR1 is LNHNV and CDR2 YYDKDF (reference sequence).

V usage is TRBV28 and J usage is TRBJ1-1; D remains unclear. This CDR3 region has 14 residues. Germline V gene data show CDR1 as MDHEN and CDR2 as SYDVKM. V was trimmed by 3 bases and J by 0 bases, leaving 8 bases between them. The CDR3: CASSFSGMNTEAFF. The CDR3 DNA follows: TGTGCCAGCAGTTTTTCAGGAATGAACACTGAAGCTTTCTTT.

CDR3 protein: CASSPGTGGVAKNIQYF. The CDR3 DNA follows: TGCGCCAGCAGCCCGGGGACGGGCGGGGTAGCCAAAAACATTCAGTACTTC. The chain couples TRBV5-1 to TRBJ2-4, with TRBD2 as a possible D gene (6 bases). This CDR3 is 17 amino acids long. Germline V gene lookup returns CDR1 SGHRS and CDR2 YFSETQ. Deletions cut 4 bases from V and 0 bases from J, with 17 bases between.

This rearrangement joins TRBV18 to TRBJ1-4; D gene ambiguous. V was pared by 5 bases and J by 7 bases, with 17 bases between. Germline V CDR1 and CDR2: KGHSH, LQKENI. This CDR3 contains 15 residues. CDR3 nucleotide sequence: TGTGCCAGCTCATCCACCGGGAGAACGAGTGAAAAACTGTTTTTT. As protein: CASSSTGRTSEKLFF.

The rearrangement joins TRBV5-4 to TRBJ2-1; 8 bases map to TRBD2. Germline V gene sequence: CDR1 SGHNT, CDR2 YYREEE (reference sequence). The CDR3 consists of 16 residues. The V and J ends lost 0 bases and 8 bases, in that order; junction bases with no gene match: 10. The DNA of the CDR3 is TGTGCCAGCAGCTTGGGTGTCGGGGGGGCCTCCGATGAGCAGTTCTTC. This sequence encodes CASSLGVGGASDEQFF.

This clone has just one count. The chain joins TRBV29-1 to TRBJ1-3, with 9 bases lining up with TRBD1. The ends lost 7 bases at V and 8 bases at J; junction bases unmatched: 3. The CDR3 extends over 11 amino acids. Germline V gene lookup returns CDR1 SQVTM and CDR2 ANQGSEA. The CDR3 DNA sequence: TGCAGCGGCCGACAGGGGGACACCATATATTTT. Its translation: CSGRQGDTIYF. The whole variable domain, filled in from reference TRBV29-1 and TRBJ1-3, reads SAVISQKPSRDICQRGTSLTIQCQVDSQVTMMFWYRQQPGQSLTLIATANQGSEATYESGFVIDKFPISRPNLTFSTLTVSNMSPEDSSIYLCSGRQGDTIYFGEGSWLTVV.

The genes are TRBV6-2 or TRBV6-3 and TRBJ2-3; TRBD2 matches 10 bases. Per germline, CDR1 MNHEY and CDR2 SVGEGT. This CDR3 comprises 16 residues. After removal of 2 bases from V and 2 bases from J, the junction contained 4 bases not matched to a gene. The CDR3: CASSYEAGGNTDTQYF. CDR3 coding DNA: TGTGCCAGCAGTTACGAAGCGGGGGGGAACACAGATACGCAGTATTTT.

The chain links TRBV5-4 to TRBJ1-2, with 7 bases matching TRBD1. Germline V gene data show CDR1 as SGHNT and CDR2 as YYREEE (reference sequence). The CDR3 spans 15 residues. V was clipped by 2 bases and J by 4 bases; unmatched bases: 8. The CDR3 spells CASSFRDRYLYGYTF. CDR3 coding DNA: TGTGCCAGCAGCTTCCGGGACAGATACCTCTATGGCTACACCTTC.

The chain is built from TRBV28 and TRBJ2-3; D is possibly TRBD1 (6 bases). Trimming removed 8 bases from V and 2 bases from J, with 14 bases in between. The germline V gene has CDR1 MDHEN and CDR2 SYDVKM. This CDR3 comprises 14 residues. The CDR3 sequence is CASGPTGSTDTQYF. The CDR3 DNA sequence: TGTGCCAGCGGTCCGACAGGTTCCACAGATACGCAGTATTTT.

This clone appeared a single time. The CDR3: CASSVGQAWNEKLFF. As DNA, the CDR3 is TGTGCCAGCAGCGTAGGACAGGCGTGGAATGAAAAACTGTTTTTT. The V call is TRBV14, the J call TRBJ1-4, with 7 nucleotides matching TRBD1. Trimming cost V 5 bases and J 5 bases; bases outside gene matches: 8. Germline V gene lookup returns CDR1 SGHDN and CDR2 FVKESK. This CDR3 region has 15 residues.

V gene TRBV7-6 combines with J gene TRBJ2-7, with unresolved D. Germline loops: CDR1 SGHVS, CDR2 FNYEAQ. There are 16 residues in the CDR3. The V and J ends lost 5 bases and 5 bases respectively, with 22 bases between them. The CDR3 DNA is TGTGCCAGCAGCCTGAGAGCTATATCCCGAACCAACGAGCAGTACTTC. Its translation is CASSLRAISRTNEQYF.

This clone came up once. This chain joins TRBV7-3 and TRBJ2-2, with TRBD2 as a possible D gene (5 bases). The CDR3 length is 14 residues. CDR1 is SGHTA, CDR2 FQGTGA, per germline. Trimming pared 5 bases from V and 1 base from J, leaving 8 bases between. The CDR3 DNA reads TGTGCCAGCAGCCCAACTAGGAACACCGGGGAGCTGTTTTTT. It yields the protein CASSPTRNTGELFF.

Of note for this clone: The same CDR3 is also encoded by other DNA sequences in this sample. The gene calls are TRBV19 and TRBJ1-3; D remains unclear. Deletions cut 6 bases from V and 1 base from J, with 10 bases between. The germline gives CDR1 LNHDA, CDR2 SQIVND (reference sequence). The CDR3 runs 14 residues. The CDR3 region is CASRKTTSGNTIYF. The DNA of the CDR3 is TGTGCCAGTAGAAAGACAACTTCTGGAAACACCATATATTTT. The whole variable domain, remainder taken from reference TRBV19 and TRBJ1-3, is DGGITQSPKYLFRKEGQNVTLSCEQNLNHDAMYWYRQDPGQGLRLIYYSQIVNDFQKGDIAEGYSVSREKKESFPLTVTSAQKNPTAFYLCASRKTTSGNTIYFGEGSWLTVV.

The chain employs TRBV29-1 and TRBJ1-2, with 7 bases fitting TRBD1. The length of the CDR3 is 12 residues. V was pared by 4 bases and J by 5 bases, with 4 bases of the junction left unmatched. Germline V gene data show CDR1 as SQVTM and CDR2 as ANQGSEA. CDR3 in DNA: TGCAGCGTTGGGGGGACAGCTTATGGCTACACCTTC. Amino acids: CSVGGTAYGYTF.

The V gene is TRBV12-3 or TRBV12-4, the J gene TRBJ1-2; TRBD1 might be the D (5 bases). Trimming removed 6 bases from V and 4 bases from J, with 12 bases in between. The CDR3 contains 13 residues. Written as DNA, the CDR3 is TGTGCCAGCAGCCCCCAGGGAGGCTATGGCTACACCTTC. It is translated as CASSPQGGYGYTF.

J is TRBJ2-1 and V is TRBV5-4, with a weak D call TRBD1 (5 bases). Trimming took 4 bases from V and 1 from J, leaving 12 bases between them. Germline lookup yields CDR1 SGHNT and CDR2 YYREEE (reference sequence). The CDR3 covers 15 residues. Here the CDR3 DNA reads TGTGCCAGCAGCAACCCAAGGGGTTCCTACAATGAGCAGTTCTTC. Translated, it gives CASSNPRGSYNEQFF.

J is TRBJ1-5 and V is TRBV19; D unclear. Per the germline V gene, CDR1 is LNHDA and CDR2 is SQIVND (reference sequence). There are 14 residues in the CDR3. The V gene lost 2 bases and the J gene lost 5 bases, with 10 bases spanning the gap. In DNA form, the CDR3 reads TGTGCCAGTAGTATAAAGTTCGGGGATCAGCCCCAGCATTTT. This sequence encodes CASSIKFGDQPQHF.